The 28 T cell receptor beta chains listed next were all sequenced from one sample in a study of blood T cell repertoires in COVID-19. Data came from immunoSEQ multiplex PCR; TCRdb stores just in-frame clones and leaves some out. The sample holds 75,000 to 90,000 clones, around 87% seen once. The sample comprised peripheral blood. These receptors were collected from an older man with active or convalescent COVID-19.

The chain recombines TRBV19 with TRBJ2-2; no clear D. This CDR3 has 13 amino acids. Trimming removed 5 bases from V and 6 bases from J, with 10 bases in between. CDR1 and CDR2 from the germline V gene are LNHDA and SQIVND (reference sequence). CDR3 sequence reads: CASSLTVAGELFF. DNA for the CDR3: TGTGCCAGTAGTTTAACAGTGGCCGGGGAGCTGTTTTTT.

This clone was detected ten times or more. V and J are TRBV7-9 and TRBJ2-1, with D uncertain. This CDR3 comprises 14 residues. Germline V gene lookup returns CDR1 SEHNR and CDR2 FQNEAQ (reference sequence). The ends were cut back, 5 bases at V and 7 bases at J, with 15 bases in the middle. The CDR3 bases are TGTGCCAGCAGCCGATTTGTGGGCTCGAATGAGCAGTTCTTC. Encoded protein: CASSRFVGSNEQFF. The full variable domain, in which reference TRBV7-9 and TRBJ2-1 provide the parts outside the CDR3, is DTGVSQNPRHKITKRGQNVTFRCDPISEHNRLYWYRQTLGQGPEFLTYFQNEAQLEKSRLLSDRFSAERPKGSFSTLEIQRTEQGDSAMYLCASSRFVGSNEQFFGPGTRLTVL.

The count of this clone is one. This rearrangement joins TRBV10-3 to TRBJ2-1; 7 bases line up with TRBD1. The germline V gene encodes CDR1 ENHRY and CDR2 SYGVKD. V shed 7 bases, J shed 6 bases, and the junction held 12 bases outside the gene matches. This CDR3 spans 15 amino acids. The CDR3 is CAIKGPGQSFNEQFF. The DNA for the CDR3 is TGTGCCATCAAGGGTCCGGGACAGAGCTTCAATGAGCAGTTCTTC.

This clone was observed a single time. This chain joins TRBV6-5 and TRBJ1-2, with D perhaps matching TRBD1 (6 bases). This CDR3 is built from 14 residues. Looked up from germline, CDR1 is MNHEY and CDR2 is SVGAGI. V dropped 1 base and J dropped 2 bases, with 8 bases sitting between them. The CDR3, as DNA: TGTGCCAGCAGTTACTACGACAGGAACTATGGCTACACCTTC. Its translation is CASSYYDRNYGYTF.

The rearrangement links TRBV11-3 to TRBJ2-1, with D tentatively TRBD1 (6 bases). Per the germline V gene, CDR1 is SGHNT and CDR2 is YENEEA. CDR3 length equals 16 residues. V gave up 0 bases and J gave up 2 bases, with 11 bases separating them. The CDR3: CASSLENQGPYNEQFF. The CDR3 DNA reads as TGTGCCAGCAGCTTAGAGAATCAGGGGCCCTACAATGAGCAGTTCTTC.

The rearrangement links TRBV11-3 to TRBJ2-7; TRBD2 might be the D (6 bases). The CDR3 is 13 amino acids. Trimming took 4 bases from V and 5 from J, leaving 12 bases between them. The germline CDR1 and CDR2 sequences are SGHNT and YENEEA. The CDR3 DNA sequence: TGTGCCAGCAGCTGGGGGGTTCTAGACGAGCAGTACGTC. It specifies CASSWGVLDEQYV.

V gene TRBV19 combines with J gene TRBJ1-5; no reliable D call. The CDR3 spans 14 residues. Germline V lookup: CDR1 LNHDA, CDR2 SQIVND (reference sequence). V dropped 10 bases and J dropped 7 bases, with 20 bases sitting between them. Here the CDR3 reads CAISRSPVKQPQHF. CDR3 bases: TGTGCCATCTCACGGTCCCCTGTGAAACAGCCCCAGCATTTT.

This chain joins TRBV5-1 and TRBJ1-2; 7 bases are shared with TRBD1. V dropped 5 bases and J dropped 1; count of bases not matched to a gene: 2. This CDR3 has 13 amino acids. Germline V gives CDR1 SGHRS, CDR2 YFSETQ. The CDR3 loop is CASRRDSNYGYTF. The CDR3 nucleotides are TGCGCCAGCAGAAGGGACAGTAACTATGGCTACACCTTC.

The gene calls are TRBV15 and TRBJ1-4; 9 bases line up with TRBD1. Germline CDR1 and CDR2: LNHNV and YYDKDF (reference sequence). This CDR3 spans 14 amino acids. V lost 8 bases to trimming and J lost 6 bases; unmatched junction nucleotides: 7. For the CDR3, the DNA is TGTGCCACCGAAACGGGACAGGGTGATGAAAAACTGTTTTTT. Protein product: CATETGQGDEKLFF. Variable domain in full (rest from reference TRBV15 and TRBJ1-4): DAMVIQNPRYQVTQFGKPVTLSCSQTLNHNVMYWYQQKSSQAPKLLFHYYDKDFNNEADTPDNFQSRRPNTSFCFLDIRSPGLGDTAMYLCATETGQGDEKLFFGSGTQLSVL.

The chain recombines TRBV25-1 with TRBJ1-1; D may be TRBD1 (6 bases). The CDR3 extends over 13 amino acids. CDR1 is MGHDK, CDR2 SYGVNS, per germline. The V end lost 6 bases, the J end lost 3 bases, and 11 bases lay between the germline ends. The CDR3 bases are TGTGCCAGCAGCGCAAAGGGGGACACTGAAGCTTTCTTT. Its protein product is CASSAKGDTEAFF.

This clone has just one count. This chain connects TRBV5-1 to TRBJ2-3; 8 bases match TRBD1. After removal of 7 bases from V and 2 bases from J, the junction contained 9 bases not matched to a gene. The germline V gene has CDR1 SGHRS and CDR2 YFSETQ. The CDR3 totals 15 residues. CDR3 loop: CASGSRDRYTDTQYF. The CDR3, as DNA: TGCGCCAGCGGAAGCCGGGACAGGTACACAGATACGCAGTATTTT.

The chain uses TRBV24-1 and TRBJ1-1, with D perhaps matching TRBD1 (5 bases). Trimming removed 7 bases from V and 2 bases from J, with 7 bases in between. The CDR3 is made up of 12 amino acids. The V gene's germline CDR1 is KGHDR and CDR2 SFDVKD. As DNA, the CDR3 is TGTGCCACCAGGGGGCCAAACACTGAAGCTTTCTTT. Translated: CATRGPNTEAFF.

CDR3 protein: CASSLRDRGTKSTEAFF. In nucleotides, the CDR3 is TGTGCCAGCAGTCTACGGGACAGGGGAACGAAGAGCACTGAAGCTTTCTTT. The chain combines TRBV6-6 with TRBJ1-1, with 10 bases identical to TRBD1. CDR1 is MNHNY and CDR2 is SVGAGI in the germline V gene (reference sequence). With V trimmed by 5 bases and J by 4 bases, 13 bases remained unmatched. The CDR3 contains 17 residues.

This chain links TRBV19 with TRBJ1-5; unclear D gene. Trimming took 4 bases from V and 5 from J, leaving 15 bases between them. CDR1 and CDR2 (germline): LNHDA, SQIVND (reference sequence). This CDR3 is built from 15 residues. The CDR3 protein is CASSTPHQADQPQHF. DNA of the CDR3: TGTGCCAGTAGTACCCCCCACCAGGCTGATCAGCCCCAGCATTTT.

The chain has TRBV6-6 and TRBJ2-5, with 13 positions matching TRBD2. The junction had 9 bases not matched to a gene; V was cut back by 7 bases and J by 4 bases. Per the germline V gene, CDR1 is MNHNY and CDR2 is SVGAGI (reference sequence). The CDR3 totals 16 residues. CDR3 DNA: TGTGCCAGCATTAAGGGACTAGCGGGAATGGGAGAGACCCAGTACTTC. It specifies CASIKGLAGMGETQYF.

The genes are TRBV28 and TRBJ2-7; 9 positions match TRBD2. This CDR3 has 16 amino acids. Germline CDR1 is MDHEN and CDR2 is SYDVKM. J lost 6 bases, V lost 10 bases, and 19 bases had no gene match. Here the CDR3 reads CATLGGLAGSHSEQYV. In DNA form, the CDR3 reads TGTGCCACCTTAGGTGGGCTAGCGGGATCCCATAGCGAGCAGTACGTC.

The chain carries TRBV6-1 and TRBJ2-7; D not certain. Looked up from germline, CDR1 is MNHNS and CDR2 is SASEGT. The CDR3 sequence is 12 residues long. V was clipped by 3 bases and J by 0 bases, with 3 bases between them. The DNA of the CDR3 is TGTGCCAGCAGTGACGTCTCCTACGAGCAGTACGTC. This codes for CASSDVSYEQYV.

The chain links TRBV6-5 to TRBJ2-1, with 7 bases matching TRBD2. Germline V gene sequence: CDR1 MNHEY, CDR2 SVGAGI. The CDR3 is 15 residues long. V trimming: 4 bases; J trimming: 4 bases; junction bases outside the gene matches: 7. CDR3 nucleotides: TGTGCCAGCAGTTCTCAGACGGGGGGTTACAATGAGCAGTTCTTC. This gives the protein CASSSQTGGYNEQFF.

The J gene is TRBJ2-3, the V gene TRBV5-1, with 11 bases fitting TRBD2. This CDR3 is 16 amino acids long. V was pared by 5 bases and J by 0 bases, with 5 bases of the junction left unmatched. Germline V CDR1 and CDR2: SGHRS, YFSETQ. The CDR3: CASRRTSGRSTDTQYF. Here the CDR3 DNA reads TGCGCCAGCAGAAGGACTAGCGGGCGAAGCACAGATACGCAGTATTTT.

The gene calls are TRBV3-1 (or the pseudogene TRBV3-2) and TRBJ1-4; perhaps TRBD1 as D (6 bases). CDR1 LGHDT and CDR2 YNNKEL come from the germline V gene (reference sequence). There are 18 residues in the CDR3. V was clipped by 2 bases and J by 0 bases, with 16 bases between them. CDR3 sequence (DNA): TGTGCCAGCAGCCAACAAGGGGGTGGGGTAGCAACTAATGAAAAACTGTTTTTT. The encoded protein is CASSQQGGGVATNEKLFF.

V usage is TRBV2 and J usage is TRBJ1-6, with unresolved D. Germline V lookup: CDR1 SNHLY, CDR2 FYNNEI. The V end lost 2 bases, the J end lost 6 bases, and 11 bases lay between the germline ends. The CDR3 covers 15 residues. CDR3 in amino acids: CASSERTGPNSPLHF. DNA for the CDR3: TGTGCCAGCAGTGAACGGACTGGACCTAATTCACCCCTCCACTTT.

The J gene is TRBJ1-1, the V gene TRBV9, with 12 positions matching TRBD1. V shed 0 bases, J shed 5 bases, and the junction held 2 bases outside the gene matches. CDR1 and CDR2 from the germline V gene are SGDLS and YYNGEE. CDR3 length: 15 residues. The CDR3 spells CASSVVGQGATEAFF. Written as DNA, the CDR3 is TGTGCCAGCAGCGTAGTGGGACAGGGGGCTACTGAAGCTTTCTTT.

V gene TRBV10-3 combines with J gene TRBJ1-2, with D possibly matching TRBD1 (6 bases). There are 18 residues in the CDR3. CDR1 and CDR2 from the germline V gene are ENHRY and SYGVKD. The V end was cut by 0 bases, the J end by 2 bases, with 19 bases between. The CDR3 DNA reads as TGTGCCATCAGTGAGTCCAGTCGGGGCGAGGGGGACAACTATGGCTACACCTTC. Its protein is CAISESSRGEGDNYGYTF.

The rearrangement uses TRBV9 and TRBJ1-6; no reliable D call. V was cut by 5 bases and J by 0 bases, with 9 bases left in between. CDR1 and CDR2 from the germline V gene are SGDLS and YYNGEE. The CDR3 has 15 amino acids. CDR3: CASSTESSYNSPLHF. For the CDR3, the DNA is TGTGCCAGCAGTACAGAGAGCTCCTATAATTCACCCCTCCACTTT.

The chain links TRBV28 to TRBJ2-5, with a tentative D call TRBD2 (6 bases). Germline V gene data show CDR1 as MDHEN and CDR2 as SYDVKM. CDR3 size: 12 residues. Trimming stripped 6 bases from V and 5 bases from J, with 10 bases between. This chain's CDR3 is CASREGGETQYF. CDR3 in DNA: TGTGCCAGCAGGGAGGGCGGGGAGACCCAGTACTTC.

The CDR3: CASPGGVGGGYTF. In nucleotides, the CDR3 is TGTGCCAGCCCCGGGGGAGTGGGGGGAGGCTACACCTTC. The rearrangement links TRBV2 to TRBJ1-2; D might be TRBD1 (5 bases). V shed 8 bases and J shed 8 bases, with 18 bases lying between them. The CDR3 is 13 residues long. Germline-derived CDR1 and CDR2 are SNHLY and FYNNEI.

V is TRBV9 and J is TRBJ2-2; D might be TRBD1 (6 bases). The CDR3 length is 15 residues. V dropped 1 base and J dropped 0 bases, with 7 bases sitting between them. Germline CDR1 SGDLS, CDR2 YYNGEE. Here the CDR3 DNA reads TGTGCCAGCAGCGTAAGGACAGCGAACACCGGGGAGCTGTTTTTT. Translated, it gives CASSVRTANTGELFF. Combining the CDR3 with reference TRBV9 and TRBJ2-2 gives the whole variable domain DSGVTQTPKHLITATGQRVTLRCSPRSGDLSVYWYQQSLDQGLQFLIQYYNGEERAKGNILERFSAQQFPDLHSELNLSSLELGDSALYFCASSVRTANTGELFFGEGSRLTVL.

J is TRBJ1-6 and V is TRBV5-1; no clear D gene. CDR3 length equals 16 residues. With 0 bases removed from V and 10 bases from J, the gap between germline ends came to 17 bases. Per the germline V gene, CDR1 is SGHRS and CDR2 is YFSETQ. In DNA form, the CDR3 reads TGCGCCAGCAGCTTGGCCACCATAGGTCCAGGATCACCCCTCCACTTT. This encodes CASSLATIGPGSPLHF.